This paragraph covers one T cell receptor (beta chain) sequence. Its matching antigen is unknown. The record originates from a study of T cell responses to AZD1222 COVID-19 vaccine. Regarding the study as a whole: Spike-specific TCR breadth and depth were elevated following two AZD1222 doses.

V lost 5 bases and J 5 bases, leaving 7 bases between the germline ends. Germline V gene data show CDR1 as SEHNR and CDR2 as FQNEAQ (reference sequence). This CDR3 has 12 residues. Sequenced by immunoSEQ multiplex PCR; TCRdb stores in-frame clones only, minus some. The sample carries about 200,000 clones, about 94% recorded once. The material sequenced was peripheral blood, taken 28 days after the second dose of the MenACWY control vaccine. This chain joins TRBV7-9 and TRBJ2-4; D is possibly TRBD1 (6 bases). The TCR sequence derives from an adult who received the MenACWY meningococcal vaccine as a control. In nucleotides, the CDR3 is TGTGCCAGCAGCCGACAGGAAAACATTCAGTACTTC. Translation gives CASSRQENIQYF.